These 15 T cell receptor beta chains were sequenced from one sample in a study of blood T cell repertoires in COVID-19. Repertoires were generated with immunoSEQ multiplex PCR, while TCRdb's copy carries only in-frame clones and drops some. The table shows a few hundred thousand clones, with around 90% occurring only once. Sequencing was carried out using PBMCs or T cells enriched from blood (not recorded which). Receptors were obtained from a woman younger than 45 who had recovered from COVID-19.

The chain employs TRBV11-2 and TRBJ1-2, with a tentative D call TRBD1 (5 bases). With 5 bases removed from V and 8 bases from J, the gap between germline ends came to 12 bases. The CDR3 covers 12 residues. The germline V gene encodes CDR1 SGHAT and CDR2 FQNNGV. CDR3 sequence reads: CASSPRAVGYTF. The DNA of the CDR3 is TGTGCCAGCAGCCCCAGGGCCGTCGGCTACACCTTC.

The rearrangement uses TRBV2 and TRBJ2-7; 9 positions agree with TRBD1. Germline lookup yields CDR1 SNHLY and CDR2 FYNNEI. This CDR3 is built from 14 residues. V lost 6 bases to trimming and J lost 5 bases; unmatched junction nucleotides: 8. CDR3 protein: CASRPAGTGHEQYF. The CDR3 nucleotides read TGTGCCAGCAGGCCCGCCGGGACAGGGCACGAGCAGTACTTC.

Worth noting for this clone: The sample holds other DNA sequences that translate to the same CDR3. The chain couples TRBV5-1 to TRBJ1-6; TRBD1 matches at 10 bases. The CDR3 spans 15 residues. Germline assignment: CDR1 SGHRS and CDR2 YFSETQ. The V and J ends lost 0 bases and 7 bases, in that order; junction bases with no gene match: 1. DNA for the CDR3: TGCGCCAGCAGCTTGGAGGGACAGGGGAATTCACCCCTCCACTTT. It specifies CASSLEGQGNSPLHF.

This chain uses TRBV3-1 (or the pseudogene TRBV3-2) with TRBJ2-2, with TRBD1 identical over 9 bases. The ends lost 5 bases at V and 4 bases at J; junction bases unmatched: 2. This CDR3 region has 14 residues. Germline values: CDR1 LGHDT, CDR2 YNNKEL (reference sequence). The CDR3 sequence is CASSLDRGTGELFF. The DNA for the CDR3 is TGTGCCAGCAGCTTGGACAGGGGCACCGGGGAGCTGTTTTTT.

V gene TRBV28 combines with J gene TRBJ1-5, with 7 bases lining up with TRBD1. The junction had 14 bases not matched to a gene; V was cut back by 5 bases and J by 7 bases. This CDR3 is built from 16 residues. Germline V gene sequence: CDR1 MDHEN, CDR2 SYDVKM. The CDR3 is CASSLYPDRVAQPQHF. CDR3 nucleotides: TGTGCCAGCAGTCTCTACCCCGACAGGGTGGCACAGCCCCAGCATTTT. The whole variable domain, remainder taken from reference TRBV28 and TRBJ1-5, is DVKVTQSSRYLVKRTGEKVFLECVQDMDHENMFWYRQDPGLGLRLIYFSYDVKMKEKGDIPEGYSVSREKKERFSLILESASTNQTSMYLCASSLYPDRVAQPQHFGDGTRLSIL.

CDR3 sequence reads: CASSQDPYNEQFF. The CDR3 DNA follows: TGCGCCAGCAGCCAAGACCCGTACAATGAGCAGTTCTTC. The V and J genes are TRBV4-3 and TRBJ2-1; D ambiguous. Germline CDR1 reads LGHNA; CDR2 reads YSLEER. The CDR3 has 13 residues. The germline V and J ends were trimmed by 0 bases and 4 bases, with 4 bases remaining between them.

J is TRBJ1-3 and V is TRBV6-5; D is possibly TRBD1 (5 bases). Germline V CDR1 and CDR2: MNHEY, SVGAGI. Trimming took off 2 bases at V and 4 bases at J, with 15 bases between the two ends. The CDR3 length is 16 residues. CDR3 sequence (DNA): TGTGCCAGCAGTTACGAGGCGGGGCGCCGGGGAAACACCATATATTTT. Translated: CASSYEAGRRGNTIYF.

The chain's CDR3 is CASSPGSMNTEAFF. The CDR3 DNA is TGTGCCAGCAGCCCAGGTTCGATGAACACTGAAGCTTTCTTT. The chain combines TRBV28 with TRBJ1-1; no clear D gene. Per the germline V gene, CDR1 is MDHEN and CDR2 is SYDVKM. This CDR3 is built from 14 residues. The ends were cut back, 6 bases at V and 0 bases at J, with 11 bases in the middle.

The V call is TRBV30, the J call TRBJ2-3; 10 bases match TRBD1. Germline-derived CDR1 and CDR2 are GTSNPN and SVGIG (reference sequence). This CDR3 has 14 residues. V dropped 5 bases and J dropped 0; count of bases not matched to a gene: 2. CDR3 sequence (DNA): TGTGCCTGGGGGACAGGGGTGAGCACAGATACGCAGTATTTT. Translating gives CAWGTGVSTDTQYF.

This chain connects TRBV3-1 (or the pseudogene TRBV3-2) to TRBJ2-1; D gene unclear. The CDR3 has 14 residues. V was trimmed by 4 bases and J by 4 bases, leaving 11 bases between them. Looked up from germline, CDR1 is LGHDT and CDR2 is YNNKEL (reference sequence). The DNA of the CDR3 is TGTGCCAGCAGCCTCGCCCAGGATTACAATGAGCAGTTCTTC. Its protein is CASSLAQDYNEQFF.

V and J are TRBV18 and TRBJ1-4; tentatively, D is TRBD1 (6 bases). The CDR3 runs to 15 residues. The germline V gene encodes CDR1 KGHSH and CDR2 LQKENI. V was pared by 8 bases and J by 5 bases, with 18 bases between. The CDR3 DNA sequence: TGTGCCAGCGCAAGACAGGACCGGCAAAATGAAAAACTGTTTTTT. Encoded protein: CASARQDRQNEKLFF.

The V and J genes are TRBV18 and TRBJ1-3, with D hard to call. The CDR3 consists of 15 residues. Germline V CDR1 and CDR2: KGHSH, LQKENI. V lost 1 base to trimming and J lost 2 bases, with 9 bases between them. The CDR3 sequence is CASSPQSSPGNTIYF. CDR3 bases: TGTGCCAGCTCACCACAGAGTTCTCCTGGAAACACCATATATTTT.

This chain joins TRBV2 and TRBJ2-7, with 8 bases lining up with TRBD2. Trimming at V came to 8 bases and at J to 8 bases, leaving 5 bases not matched to a gene. Germline CDR1 is SNHLY and CDR2 is FYNNEI. The CDR3 covers 11 residues. CDR3 region: CASRGGGQQYF. Here the CDR3 DNA reads TGTGCCAGCCGGGGCGGGGGGCAGCAGTACTTC.

The chain combines TRBV12-3 or TRBV12-4 with TRBJ2-1, with TRBD2 as a possible D gene (5 bases). V lost 5 bases, J lost 12 bases, and 14 bases lay in between. This CDR3 has 12 residues. CDR3 in amino acids: CASSLWIRGQFF. CDR3 DNA: TGTGCCAGCAGTCTCTGGATTCGGGGGCAGTTCTTC.

The chain couples TRBV3-1 (or the pseudogene TRBV3-2) to TRBJ1-2; 8 nucleotides align to TRBD1. Trimming at V came to 2 bases and at J to 7 bases, leaving 15 bases not matched to a gene. The germline V gene encodes CDR1 LGHDT and CDR2 YNNKEL (reference sequence). The CDR3 has 17 residues. The CDR3 reads CASSQSGTGYMKGGYTF. The CDR3 region has the DNA TGTGCCAGCAGCCAATCAGGGACAGGCTACATGAAGGGTGGCTACACCTTC.